A selection of T cell receptor beta chains follows, all from one sample in a study of cytomegalovirus exposure and HLA in healthy donors. Assay: immunoSEQ multiplex PCR; the TCRdb copy retains only in-frame clones and omits some. Its clone listing holds 120,000 to 150,000 clones. The source material was PBMCs. The receptor set was obtained from a woman aged 18-29 years in good health and CMV-seronegative. Each CDR3 is given with its conserved first and last residue. A D gene is named only where the DNA matches it firmly.

j_call v_call cdr3_length d_call cdr3_aa cdr3_nt
TRBJ1-2 TRBV6-1 13 TRBD1 CASSVDREVGYTF TGTGCCAGCAGTGTGGACAGGGAGGTTGGCTACACCTTC
TRBJ1-1 TRBV5-1 18 TRBD1 CASSFSIQATGMNTEAFF TGCGCCAGCAGCTTCTCAATCCAGGCGACAGGGATGAACACTGAAGCTTTCTTT
TRBJ2-3 TRBV19 14 TRBD2 CASSGTSGADTQYF TGTGCCAGTTCCGGGACTAGCGGGGCAGATACGCAGTATTTT
TRBJ2-1 TRBV30 14 TRBD1 CACDRDRAYNEQFF TGTGCCTGCGACCGGGACAGGGCCTACAATGAGCAGTTCTTC
TRBJ2-1 TRBV10-3 15 TRBD2 CAISDLAGRYNEQFF TGTGCCATCAGTGATCTAGCGGGCCGCTACAATGAGCAGTTCTTC
TRBJ1-4 TRBV11-3 15 - CASSLGSATNEKLFF TGTGCCAGCAGCTTAGGCAGTGCAACTAATGAAAAACTGTTTTTT
TRBJ1-5 TRBV19 13 - CASSMGADQPQHF TGTGCCAGTAGTATGGGGGCCGATCAGCCCCAGCATTTT
TRBJ2-5 TRBV5-1 15 - CASRSNSGGEETQYF TGCGCCAGCAGATCTAATAGCGGAGGTGAAGAGACCCAGTACTTC
TRBJ2-7 TRBV5-1 12 TRBD1 CASSPGTGESYF TGCGCCAGCAGTCCCGGGACAGGGGAATCGTACTTC
TRBJ2-5 TRBV5-8 15 TRBD2 CASSRGLAGQETQYF TGTGCCAGCAGCCGGGGACTAGCGGGCCAAGAGACCCAGTACTTC
TRBJ1-1 TRBV5-4 14 - CASSPPGRSTEAFF TGTGCCAGCAGCCCCCCGGGTCGATCGACTGAAGCTTTCTTT
TRBJ1-3 TRBV2 13 - CASSGGGLYTIYF TGTGCCAGCAGTGGGGGGGGACTCTACACCATATATTTT
TRBJ2-7 TRBV4-1 16 - CASSQDQAELSYEQYF TGCGCCAGCAGCCAAGATCAAGCGGAACTCTCCTACGAGCAGTACTTC
TRBJ2-3 TRBV4-1 16 - CASSQGDRRFTDTQYF TGCGCCAGCAGCCAAGGGGATCGGAGGTTCACAGATACGCAGTATTTT
TRBJ1-1 TRBV9 15 - CASSVSAGPNTEAFF TGTGCCAGCAGCGTATCGGCAGGCCCGAACACTGAAGCTTTCTTT
TRBJ1-1 TRBV28 13 - CASSLVGRTEAFF TGTGCCAGCAGCTTGGTCGGGAGGACTGAAGCTTTCTTT
TRBJ2-1 TRBV5-1 17 TRBD2 CASSLGIYSGRAAEQFF TGCGCCAGCAGCTTGGGGATTTACAGCGGGAGGGCCGCTGAGCAGTTCTTC
TRBJ2-5 TRBV5-4 16 - CASSLSGVQGVETQYF TGTGCCAGCAGCTTGTCTGGGGTGCAGGGCGTAGAGACCCAGTACTTC
TRBJ2-5 TRBV7-2 16 TRBD2 CASSGIAGGPVETQYF TGTGCCAGCAGCGGAATAGCGGGAGGCCCAGTTGAGACCCAGTACTTC